Shown below are 21 T cell receptor beta chains from a single sample sequenced in a study of somatic mutations in cytotoxic T cells in rheumatoid arthritis. The table came from immunoSEQ multiplex PCR; TCRdb's copy has only in-frame clones and leaves some out. The sample lists 2,700 or so clones, about four fifths seen once, with approximately 50% in the top ten. Sequencing was performed on CD8+ T cells sorted from blood. The source is a man in his 60s with rheumatoid arthritis.

The rearrangement uses TRBV6-6 and TRBJ1-5, with 10 positions matching TRBD1. The CDR3 totals 14 residues. Germline CDR1 MNHNY, CDR2 SVGAGI (reference sequence). Trimming cost V 5 bases and J 6 bases; bases outside gene matches: 4. Written as DNA, the CDR3 is TGTGCCAGCAGTCCGACAGGGGGCGGTCAGCCCCAGCATTTT. Its protein product is CASSPTGGGQPQHF.

The count of this clone is one. At the DNA level, this CDR3 is encoded by other sequences in the same sample as well. The rearrangement uses TRBV4-2 and TRBJ1-6, with unresolved D. Germline V CDR1 and CDR2: LGHNA, YNFKEQ. This CDR3 region has 16 residues. V was cut by 0 bases and J by 0 bases, with 6 bases left in between. For the CDR3, the DNA is TGTGCCAGCAGCCAAGATCTGAGCTCCTATAATTCACCCCTCCACTTT. Protein: CASSQDLSSYNSPLHF.

The chain joins TRBV6-5 to TRBJ1-4; D remains unclear. Germline V gives CDR1 MNHEY, CDR2 SVGAGI. The CDR3 runs to 11 residues. V dropped 2 bases and J dropped 8 bases, with 3 bases sitting between them. The CDR3 loop is CASSYREKLFF. CDR3 bases: TGTGCCAGCAGTTACCGGGAAAAACTGTTTTTT.

V and J are TRBV19 and TRBJ2-2, with D perhaps TRBD1 (6 bases). This CDR3 contains 15 residues. V was clipped by 5 bases and J by 3 bases, with 13 bases between them. The germline V gene encodes CDR1 LNHDA and CDR2 SQIVND (reference sequence). The CDR3 sequence: CASSSSGQDTGELFF. CDR3 DNA sequence: TGTGCCAGTAGTTCTTCGGGACAAGACACCGGGGAGCTGTTTTTT.

This chain joins TRBV7-2 and TRBJ1-6; no clear D gene. V lost 7 bases, J lost 9 bases, and 13 bases lay in between. Per germline, CDR1 SGHTA and CDR2 FQGNSA. The CDR3 runs 13 residues. CDR3 amino acids: CASTQVGVSPLHF. CDR3 DNA: TGTGCCAGCACCCAAGTCGGGGTTTCACCCCTCCACTTT.

J is TRBJ1-2 and V is TRBV7-8, with D maybe TRBD1 (5 bases). The V end was cut by 1 base, the J end by 5 bases, with 14 bases between. The CDR3 is 15 amino acids. Germline V CDR1 and CDR2: SGHVS, FQNEAQ. The CDR3 DNA reads TGTGCCAGCAGCTTAGAGTCGGGGGTGGCGTATGGCTACACCTTC. Residues: CASSLESGVAYGYTF.

This clone was seen more than once but under ten times. The genes are TRBV7-6 and TRBJ2-1, with TRBD2 matching over 16 bases. Looked up from germline, CDR1 is SGHVS and CDR2 is FNYEAQ. CDR3 length: 19 residues. V lost 3 bases and J lost 1; bases outside the gene matches: 6. Here the CDR3 DNA reads TGTGCCAGCAGCTTCAGACCGGGACTAGCGGGAGGGTCCTACAATGAGCAGTTCTTC. Its translation is CASSFRPGLAGGSYNEQFF.

The chain combines TRBV11-3 with TRBJ2-7; 7 positions agree with TRBD1. The CDR3 is 13 residues long. The trim removed 4 bases at V and 5 bases at J, leaving 5 bases unmatched. In germline, CDR1 is SGHNT, CDR2 YENEEA. The CDR3 is CASSWDSGDEQYF. The CDR3 DNA reads TGTGCCAGCAGCTGGGACAGCGGCGACGAGCAGTACTTC. Variable domain in full (rest from reference TRBV11-3 and TRBJ2-7): EAGVVQSPRYKIIEKKQPVAFWCNPISGHNTLYWYLQNLGQGPELLIRYENEEAVDDSQLPKDRFSAERLKGVDSTLKIQPAELGDSAVYLCASSWDSGDEQYFGPGTRLTVT.

The chain combines TRBV27 with TRBJ1-1; TRBD1 aligns across 8 bases. The germline CDR1 and CDR2 sequences are MNHEY and SMNVEV (reference sequence). J gave up 5 bases and V 5 bases, and 7 bases lay outside the gene matches. The CDR3 is made up of 14 amino acids. The chain's CDR3 is CASSIDRGATEAFF. DNA of the CDR3: TGTGCCAGCAGTATCGACAGGGGAGCGACTGAAGCTTTCTTT.

DNA of the CDR3: TGTGCCAGCAGCTCCATAGGGGGGGCCGTGGGACCCGGGGAGCTGTTTTTT. This sequence encodes CASSSIGGAVGPGELFF. The rearrangement joins TRBV5-4 to TRBJ2-2, with D maybe TRBD2 (7 bases). V shed 3 bases and J shed 6 bases, with 21 bases lying between them. From germline, CDR1 is SGHNT and CDR2 YYREEE (reference sequence). The CDR3 consists of 17 residues. The entire variable domain, with the rest obtained from reference TRBV5-4 and TRBJ2-2, is as follows: ETGVTQSPTHLIKTRGQQVTLRCSSQSGHNTVSWYQQALGQGPQFIFQYYREEENGRGNFPPRFSGLQFPNYSSELNVNALELDDSALYLCASSSIGGAVGPGELFFGEGSRLTVL.

The chain uses TRBV9 and TRBJ2-1; TRBD2 is a possible D gene (5 bases). Trimming cost V 0 bases and J 9 bases, with 19 bases left between them. The germline V gene has CDR1 SGDLS and CDR2 YYNGEE. CDR3 length equals 16 residues. The CDR3 protein is CASSVAEGPTAGEQFF. In nucleotides, the CDR3 is TGTGCCAGCAGCGTAGCAGAAGGGCCCACGGCGGGTGAGCAGTTCTTC. The whole variable domain, remainder taken from reference TRBV9 and TRBJ2-1, is DSGVTQTPKHLITATGQRVTLRCSPRSGDLSVYWYQQSLDQGLQFLIQYYNGEERAKGNILERFSAQQFPDLHSELNLSSLELGDSALYFCASSVAEGPTAGEQFFGPGTRLTVL.

The chain carries TRBV5-1 and TRBJ2-3; 11 bases match TRBD1. The CDR3 runs 17 residues. Germline CDR1 SGHRS, CDR2 YFSETQ. V was clipped by 1 base and J by 5 bases; unmatched bases: 9. The CDR3 DNA reads TGCGCCAGCAGCTTGAACATGGACAGGGGGCTCGGAGATACGCAGTATTTT. Translation gives CASSLNMDRGLGDTQYF.

The chain has TRBV27 and TRBJ2-7; 13 bases are shared with TRBD2. This CDR3 region has 15 residues. In germline, CDR1 is MNHEY, CDR2 SMNVEV (reference sequence). V lost 5 bases and J lost 2; bases outside the gene matches: 3. The CDR3 reads CASSPGTSGTYEQYF. The CDR3 region has the DNA TGTGCCAGCAGTCCGGGGACTAGCGGGACCTACGAGCAGTACTTC.

The chain is built from TRBV4-3 and TRBJ2-3; D is ambiguous. CDR1 and CDR2 from the germline V gene are LGHNA and YSLEER. The CDR3 consists of 16 residues. Trimming removed 0 bases from V and 7 bases from J, with 17 bases in between. The CDR3 DNA is TGCGCCAGCAGCCAAGATCAACGCGGTTCCCCGAATACGCAGTATTTT. Translating gives CASSQDQRGSPNTQYF.

The chain carries TRBV9 and TRBJ2-7; 12 nucleotides align to TRBD2. Trimming cost V 4 bases and J 5 bases; bases outside gene matches: 10. This CDR3 is 16 amino acids long. Germline V gene data show CDR1 as SGDLS and CDR2 as YYNGEE. For the CDR3, the DNA is TGTGCCAGCAGCCCTGGACTAGCGGGGACTTCCCACGAGCAGTACTTC. Protein sequence: CASSPGLAGTSHEQYF.

The chain combines TRBV6-5 with TRBJ2-4; D not resolved. Trimming took off 4 bases at V and 5 bases at J, with 6 bases between the two ends. The CDR3 is 12 residues long. Germline CDR1 reads MNHEY; CDR2 reads SVGAGI. The CDR3 here is CASSSPENIQYF. DNA for the CDR3: TGTGCCAGCAGTTCCCCCGAAAACATTCAGTACTTC.

This chain links TRBV7-3 with TRBJ2-1; 12 nucleotides match TRBD2. With 2 bases clipped from V and 4 bases from J, the junction kept 6 bases outside the gene matches. In germline, CDR1 is SGHTA, CDR2 FQGTGA. This CDR3 comprises 17 residues. The CDR3 DNA reads TGTGCCAGCAGCTTAGGGGGAGGACTAGCGGGGTACAATGAGCAGTTCTTC. Protein sequence: CASSLGGGLAGYNEQFF.

The chain uses TRBV7-9 and TRBJ1-2, with 8 bases aligning to TRBD1. This CDR3 comprises 13 residues. Germline V lookup: CDR1 SEHNR, CDR2 FQNEAQ (reference sequence). V gave up 3 bases and J gave up 8 bases; unmatched junction bases: 5. CDR3 residues: CASSFGQGGGYTF. The CDR3 region has the DNA TGTGCCAGCAGCTTCGGACAGGGAGGCGGCTACACCTTC. Based on the CDR3 plus reference TRBV7-9 and TRBJ1-2, the full variable domain is DTGVSQNPRHKITKRGQNVTFRCDPISEHNRLYWYRQTLGQGPEFLTYFQNEAQLEKSRLLSDRFSAERPKGSFSTLEIQRTEQGDSAMYLCASSFGQGGGYTFGSGTRLTVV.

This clone was observed a handful of times. This chain's CDR3 is CASRLLRQAAKNIQYF. The DNA for the CDR3 is TGTGCCAGCAGGCTCCTTAGGCAGGCTGCCAAAAACATTCAGTACTTC. The V gene is TRBV2, the J gene TRBJ2-4, with no clear D. The CDR3 extends over 16 amino acids. Germline CDR1 SNHLY, CDR2 FYNNEI. V shed 6 bases and J shed 1 base, with 16 bases lying between them.

V and J are TRBV12-5 and TRBJ2-7; D might be TRBD2 (6 bases). The CDR3 covers 16 residues. Germline-derived CDR1 and CDR2 are LGHNT and FRNRAP. V lost 4 bases, J lost 4 bases, and 20 bases lay in between. CDR3 nucleotide sequence: TGTGCTAGTGGTTATCGGGGTAGCGGTGAATGGTACGAGCAGTACTTC. It encodes CASGYRGSGEWYEQYF.

The chain is built from TRBV7-3 and TRBJ2-1; TRBD2 agrees at 7 bases. Looked up from germline, CDR1 is SGHTA and CDR2 is FQGTGA. The CDR3 runs 14 residues. The junction had 1 base not matched to a gene; V was cut back by 5 bases and J by 0 bases. This CDR3 is CASSGGGSYNEQFF. Here the CDR3 DNA reads TGTGCCAGCAGCGGGGGGGGCTCCTACAATGAGCAGTTCTTC.